This note documents a single TCR beta chain sequence. As yet, its antigen is unknown. The data were obtained in a study of T cells in Graves' hyperthyroidism and ophthalmopathy. Study-level background: Once the initial diagnosis was made, peripheral blood was obtained before any treatment. Study-wide results and limits: A model of 13 V-J features distinguished ophthalmopathy from stable hyperthyroidism. In blood, most of the thyroid clonotypes expanded above 0.001 were also present. The model's output predicted ophthalmopathy at a median of roughly seven months prior to onset.

Germline CDR1 reads DFQATT; CDR2 reads SNEGSKA (reference sequence). This CDR3 is 13 amino acids long. V dropped 6 bases and J dropped 6 bases, with 17 bases sitting between them. Amplified TCR beta CDR3 regions derived from RNA transcripts. A first-round RT-PCR of the TCR CDR3 used the HTBI primer set. TCRdb ran MiXCR on the multiplex PCR reads and lists one entry per CDR3 protein. The repertoire holds under 350,000 distinct CDR3 sequences, with 21% as singletons. The rearrangement uses TRBV20-1 and TRBJ1-2; a possible D gene is TRBD1 (6 bases). Sequenced: blood. The TCR originated in a woman aged 45-65 years with Graves' hyperthyroidism. CDR3 sequence (DNA): TGCAGTGCAACCGGGACCGGGGGGCATGGCTACACCTTC. Its translation: CSATGTGGHGYTF.